Included here is one T cell receptor (beta chain) sequence, with context. Germline CDR1 is LNHDA and CDR2 is SQIVND (reference sequence). J was trimmed by 6 bases and V by 7 bases; bases with no gene match: 9. The CDR3 runs 14 residues. Clinical history reported by participants formed the basis on which cohorts were assigned. In the original analysis: Reference gene primer amplification gave estimated nucleated cell counts. Sequencing used immunoSEQ multiplex PCR; TCRdb keeps in-frame clones, though not all of them. From that table come the V and J calls and clone size; the DNA was used to work out D and trimming. There are about 200,000 clones in the sample; approximately 86% occur only once, and about 4% lies in the top ten. These data come from a study of blood T cell repertoires in COVID-19. Study details: The study drew acute and convalescent COVID-19 samples from the United States, Italy and Spain.

The chain uses TRBV19 and TRBJ2-1; 7 nucleotides agree with TRBD1. The sequenced material came from PBMCs or T cells enriched from blood (not recorded which). This TCR was sampled from a woman in her twenties or thirties who had been exposed to COVID-19. DNA of the CDR3: TGTGCCAGTACCAAAACCTACAGGGGCAATGAGCAGTTCTTC. Amino acids: CASTKTYRGNEQFF. The complete variable domain, with remaining parts taken from reference TRBV19 and TRBJ2-1, reads DGGITQSPKYLFRKEGQNVTLSCEQNLNHDAMYWYRQDPGQGLRLIYYSQIVNDFQKGDIAEGYSVSREKKESFPLTVTSAQKNPTAFYLCASTKTYRGNEQFFGPGTRLTVL.